The sequence of this T cell receptor beta chain was determined in a study of shared clonotypes between healthy human individuals. Study-level results: The study generally estimated greater richness for naive than memory subsets. Relative to clonotypes present in all four donors, those not shared had lower generation probabilities. Genetic and exposure-history diversity was limited by the few donors.

Turning to this clone: Its target is not known. Relative to the germline gene, one junction end is altered; a read error may explain this.

Repertoires were generated with immunoSEQ multiplex PCR, while TCRdb's copy carries only in-frame clones and drops some. The sample holds 1.6 million or so clones, roughly 96% seen once. The CDR3 has 15 amino acids. Germline loops: CDR1 SSHAT, CDR2 FNYEAQ (reference sequence). The chain joins TRBV7-7 to TRBJ2-3; either TRBD1 or TRBD2 may fit D (6 bases each). The source material was naive CD4+ T cells sorted from blood. Subset here: CD45RA+ positively selected. This sequence originates from a man under 40 in good health. CDR3 in DNA: TGTGCTAGCAGCTCAAGACCCGGGGGCGCAGATACGCAGTATTTT. This encodes CASSSRPGGADTQYF.